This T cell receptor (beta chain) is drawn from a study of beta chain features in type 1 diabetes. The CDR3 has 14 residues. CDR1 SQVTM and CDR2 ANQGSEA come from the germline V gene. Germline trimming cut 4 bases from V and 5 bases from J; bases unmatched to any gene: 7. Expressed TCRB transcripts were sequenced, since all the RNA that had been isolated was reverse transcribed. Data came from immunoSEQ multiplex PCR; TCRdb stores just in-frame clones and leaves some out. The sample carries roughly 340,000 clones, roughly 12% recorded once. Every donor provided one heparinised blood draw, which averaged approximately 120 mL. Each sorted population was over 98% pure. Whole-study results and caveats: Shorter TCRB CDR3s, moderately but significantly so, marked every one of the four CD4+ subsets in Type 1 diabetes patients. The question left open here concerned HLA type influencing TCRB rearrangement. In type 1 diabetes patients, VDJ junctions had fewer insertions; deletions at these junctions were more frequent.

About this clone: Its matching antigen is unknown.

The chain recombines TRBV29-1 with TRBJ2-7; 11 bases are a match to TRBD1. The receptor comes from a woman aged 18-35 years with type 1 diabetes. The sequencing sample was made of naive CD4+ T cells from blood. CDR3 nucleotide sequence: TGCAGCGTTGGGATGGGACAGGGGGACCACGAGCAGTACTTC. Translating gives CSVGMGQGDHEQYF.